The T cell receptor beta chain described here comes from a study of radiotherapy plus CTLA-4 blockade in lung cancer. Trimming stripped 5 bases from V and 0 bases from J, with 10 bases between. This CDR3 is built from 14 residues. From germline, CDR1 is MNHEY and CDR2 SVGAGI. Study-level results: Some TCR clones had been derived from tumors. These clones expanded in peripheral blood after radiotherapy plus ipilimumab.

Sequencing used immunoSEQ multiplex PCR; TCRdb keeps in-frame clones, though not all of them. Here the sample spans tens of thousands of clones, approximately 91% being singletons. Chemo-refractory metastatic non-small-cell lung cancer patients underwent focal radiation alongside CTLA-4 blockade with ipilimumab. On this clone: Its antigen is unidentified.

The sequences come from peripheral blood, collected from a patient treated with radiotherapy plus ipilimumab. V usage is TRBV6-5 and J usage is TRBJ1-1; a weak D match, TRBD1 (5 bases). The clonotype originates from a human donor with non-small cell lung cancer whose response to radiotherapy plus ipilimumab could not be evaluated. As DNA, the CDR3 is TGTGCCAGCAGTGCGACAGCTTTGAACACTGAAGCTTTCTTT. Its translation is CASSATALNTEAFF.